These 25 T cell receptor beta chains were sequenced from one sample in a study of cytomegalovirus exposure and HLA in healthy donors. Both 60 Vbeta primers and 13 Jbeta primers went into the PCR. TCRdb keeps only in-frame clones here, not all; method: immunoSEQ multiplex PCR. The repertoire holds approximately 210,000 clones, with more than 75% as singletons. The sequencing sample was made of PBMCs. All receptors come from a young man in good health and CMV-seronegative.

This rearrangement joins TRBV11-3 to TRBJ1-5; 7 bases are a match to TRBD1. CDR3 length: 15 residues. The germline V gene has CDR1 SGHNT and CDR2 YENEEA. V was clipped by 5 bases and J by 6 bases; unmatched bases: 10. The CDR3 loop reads CASSVRQGTCQPQHF. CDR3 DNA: TGTGCCAGCAGCGTTCGACAGGGTACATGTCAGCCCCAGCATTTT.

The chain's CDR3 is CASSAQRGSSYNEQFF. CDR3 in DNA: TGTGCCAGCAGTGCCCAGCGGGGGAGCTCCTACAATGAGCAGTTCTTC. This chain uses TRBV27 with TRBJ2-1, with 8 bases fitting TRBD2. The CDR3 contains 16 residues. Germline V gives CDR1 MNHEY, CDR2 SMNVEV (reference sequence). The V and J ends lost 5 bases and 0 bases, in that order; junction bases with no gene match: 6.

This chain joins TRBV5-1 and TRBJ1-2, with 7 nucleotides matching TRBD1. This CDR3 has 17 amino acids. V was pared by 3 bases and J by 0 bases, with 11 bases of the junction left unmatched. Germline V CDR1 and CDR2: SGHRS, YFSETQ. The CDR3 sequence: CASSYRGQVVTNYGYTF. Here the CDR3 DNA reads TGCGCCAGCAGCTACCGTGGACAGGTCGTGACTAACTATGGCTACACCTTC. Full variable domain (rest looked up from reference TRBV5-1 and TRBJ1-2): KAGVTQTPRYLIKTRGQQVTLSCSPISGHRSVSWYQQTPGQGLQFLFEYFSETQRNKGNFPGRFSGRQFSNSRSEMNVSTLELGDSALYLCASSYRGQVVTNYGYTFGSGTRLTVV.

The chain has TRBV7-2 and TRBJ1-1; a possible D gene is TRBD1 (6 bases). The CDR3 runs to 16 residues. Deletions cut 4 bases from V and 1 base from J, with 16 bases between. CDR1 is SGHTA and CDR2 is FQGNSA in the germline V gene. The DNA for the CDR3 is TGTGCCAGCAGCTGGGGACCGACAGGACCGAACACTGAAGCTTTCTTT. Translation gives CASSWGPTGPNTEAFF. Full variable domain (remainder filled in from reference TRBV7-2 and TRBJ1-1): GAGVSQSPSNKVTEKGKDVELRCDPISGHTALYWYRQSLGQGLEFLIYFQGNSAPDKSGLPSDRFSAERTGGSVSTLTIQRTQQEDSAVYLCASSWGPTGPNTEAFFGQGTRLTVV.

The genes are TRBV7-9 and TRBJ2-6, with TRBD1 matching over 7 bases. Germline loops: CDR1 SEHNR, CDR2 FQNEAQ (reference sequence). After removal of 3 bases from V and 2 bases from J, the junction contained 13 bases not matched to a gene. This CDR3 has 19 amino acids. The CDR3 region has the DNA TGTGCCAGCAGCTTTTCCCCCATCACAGGGGTCACTGGGGCCAACGTCCTGACTTTC. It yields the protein CASSFSPITGVTGANVLTF. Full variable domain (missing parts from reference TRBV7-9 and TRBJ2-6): DTGVSQNPRHKITKRGQNVTFRCDPISEHNRLYWYRQTLGQGPEFLTYFQNEAQLEKSRLLSDRFSAERPKGSFSTLEIQRTEQGDSAMYLCASSFSPITGVTGANVLTFGAGSRLTVL.

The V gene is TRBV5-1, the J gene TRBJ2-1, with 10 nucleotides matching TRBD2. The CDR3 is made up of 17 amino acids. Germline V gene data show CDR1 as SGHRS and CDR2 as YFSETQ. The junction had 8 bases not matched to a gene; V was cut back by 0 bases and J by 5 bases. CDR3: CASSLGPPGTSDNEQFF. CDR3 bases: TGCGCCAGCAGCTTGGGGCCTCCCGGGACTAGCGACAATGAGCAGTTCTTC.

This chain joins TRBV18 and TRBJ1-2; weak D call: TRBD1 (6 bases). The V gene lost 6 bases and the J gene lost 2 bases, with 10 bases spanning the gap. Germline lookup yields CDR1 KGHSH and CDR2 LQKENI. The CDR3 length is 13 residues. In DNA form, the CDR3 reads TGTGCCAGCTCTCAAGACAGGAACTATGGCTACACCTTC. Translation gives CASSQDRNYGYTF.

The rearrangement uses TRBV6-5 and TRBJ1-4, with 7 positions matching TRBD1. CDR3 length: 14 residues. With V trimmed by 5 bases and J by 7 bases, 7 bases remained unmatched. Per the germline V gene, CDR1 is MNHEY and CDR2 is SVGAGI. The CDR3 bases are TGTGCCAGCAGTCCGGGACAGTCATTTGAAAAACTGTTTTTT. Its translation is CASSPGQSFEKLFF.

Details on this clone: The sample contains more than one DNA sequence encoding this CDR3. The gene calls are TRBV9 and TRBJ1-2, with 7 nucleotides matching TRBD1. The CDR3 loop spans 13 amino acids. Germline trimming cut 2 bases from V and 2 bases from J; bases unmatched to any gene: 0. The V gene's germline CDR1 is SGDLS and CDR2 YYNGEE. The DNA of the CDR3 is TGTGCCAGCAGCGTGGACAGGAACTATGGCTACACCTTC. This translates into CASSVDRNYGYTF.

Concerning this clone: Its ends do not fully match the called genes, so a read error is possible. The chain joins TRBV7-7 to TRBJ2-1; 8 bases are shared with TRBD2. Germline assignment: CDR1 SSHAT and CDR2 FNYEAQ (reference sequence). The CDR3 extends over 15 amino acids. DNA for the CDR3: TGTGCTAGCAGCCTGCGGGGGGCCGACTACAATGAGCAGTTCTTC. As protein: CASSLRGADYNEQFF.

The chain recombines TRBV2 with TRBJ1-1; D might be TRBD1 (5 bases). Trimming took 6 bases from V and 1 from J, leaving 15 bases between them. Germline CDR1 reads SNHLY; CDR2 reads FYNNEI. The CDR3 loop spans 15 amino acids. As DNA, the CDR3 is TGTGCCAGCAGGGACGACAGTGCCGGGAACACTGAAGCTTTCTTT. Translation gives CASRDDSAGNTEAFF.

The CDR3 loop reads CASRMEQGVGYGYTF. CDR3 coding DNA: TGCGCCAGCAGGATGGAACAGGGGGTGGGCTATGGCTACACCTTC. The V and J genes are TRBV5-1 and TRBJ1-2, with TRBD1 matching 8 bases. The V segment lost 5 bases and the J segment 4 bases; nucleotides outside the gene matches: 10. Germline-derived CDR1 and CDR2 are SGHRS and YFSETQ. The CDR3 runs to 15 residues.

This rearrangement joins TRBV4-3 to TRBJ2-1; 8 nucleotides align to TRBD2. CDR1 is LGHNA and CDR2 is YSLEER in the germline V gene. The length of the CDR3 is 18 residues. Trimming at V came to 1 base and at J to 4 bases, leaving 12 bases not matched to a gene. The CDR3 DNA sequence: TGCGCCAGCAGCCAAGTCTCCCATTTCGGGGGGGGGTACAATGAGCAGTTCTTC. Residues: CASSQVSHFGGGYNEQFF.

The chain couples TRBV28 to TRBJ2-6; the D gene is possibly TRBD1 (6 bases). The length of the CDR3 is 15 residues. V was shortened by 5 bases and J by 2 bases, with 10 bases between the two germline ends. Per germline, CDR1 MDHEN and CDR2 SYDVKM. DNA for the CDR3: TGTGCCAGCAGTCCTCACAGGGCTGGGGCCAACGTCCTGACTTTC. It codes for CASSPHRAGANVLTF. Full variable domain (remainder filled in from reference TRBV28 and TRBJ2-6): DVKVTQSSRYLVKRTGEKVFLECVQDMDHENMFWYRQDPGLGLRLIYFSYDVKMKEKGDIPEGYSVSREKKERFSLILESASTNQTSMYLCASSPHRAGANVLTFGAGSRLTVL.

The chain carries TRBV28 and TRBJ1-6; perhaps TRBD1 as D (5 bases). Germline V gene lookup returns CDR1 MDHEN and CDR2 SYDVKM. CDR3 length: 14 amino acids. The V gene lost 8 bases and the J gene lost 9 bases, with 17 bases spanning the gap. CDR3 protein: CASFAAGRSSPLHF. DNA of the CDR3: TGTGCCAGCTTCGCCGCGGGGCGTAGTTCACCCCTCCACTTT.

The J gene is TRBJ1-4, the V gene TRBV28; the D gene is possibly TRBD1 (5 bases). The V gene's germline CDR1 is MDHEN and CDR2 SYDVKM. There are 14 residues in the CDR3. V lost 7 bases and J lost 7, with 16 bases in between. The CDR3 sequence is CASKGGAIPEKLFF. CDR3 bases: TGTGCCAGCAAAGGAGGGGCGATCCCTGAAAAACTGTTTTTT. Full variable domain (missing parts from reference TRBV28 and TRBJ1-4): DVKVTQSSRYLVKRTGEKVFLECVQDMDHENMFWYRQDPGLGLRLIYFSYDVKMKEKGDIPEGYSVSREKKERFSLILESASTNQTSMYLCASKGGAIPEKLFFGSGTQLSVL.

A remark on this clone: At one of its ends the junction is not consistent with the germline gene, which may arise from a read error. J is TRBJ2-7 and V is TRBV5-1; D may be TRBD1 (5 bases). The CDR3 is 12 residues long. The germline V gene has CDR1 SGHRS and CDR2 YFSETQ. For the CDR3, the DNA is TGCGCCAGCAGCTCTGACAGCTACGGGCAGTACTTC. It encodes CASSSDSYGQYF.

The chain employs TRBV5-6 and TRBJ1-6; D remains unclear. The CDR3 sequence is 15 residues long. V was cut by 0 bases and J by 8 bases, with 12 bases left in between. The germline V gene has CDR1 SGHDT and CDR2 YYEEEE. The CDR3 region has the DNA TGTGCCAGCAGCTTGGCCAGGCCAGTTCATTCACCCCTCCACTTT. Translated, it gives CASSLARPVHSPLHF.

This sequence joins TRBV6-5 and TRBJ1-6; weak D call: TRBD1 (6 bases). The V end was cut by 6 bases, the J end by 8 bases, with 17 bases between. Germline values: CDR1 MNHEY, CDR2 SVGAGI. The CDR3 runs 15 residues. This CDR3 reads CASRMRGARYSPLHF. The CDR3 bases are TGTGCCAGCAGGATGCGGGGGGCAAGGTATTCACCCCTCCACTTT.

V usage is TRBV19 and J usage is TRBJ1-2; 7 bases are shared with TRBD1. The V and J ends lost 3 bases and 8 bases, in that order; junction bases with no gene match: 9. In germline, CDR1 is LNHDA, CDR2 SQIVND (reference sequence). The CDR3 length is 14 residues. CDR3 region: CASSIFSQGTGYTF. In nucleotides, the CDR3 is TGTGCCAGTAGTATCTTTTCACAGGGGACCGGCTACACCTTC.

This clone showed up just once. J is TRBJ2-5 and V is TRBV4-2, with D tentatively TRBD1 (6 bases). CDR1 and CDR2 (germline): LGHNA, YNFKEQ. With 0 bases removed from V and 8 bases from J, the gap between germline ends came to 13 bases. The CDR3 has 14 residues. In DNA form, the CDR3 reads TGTGCCAGCAGCCAAGATGGGGGCAGCCCCACCCAGTACTTC. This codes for CASSQDGGSPTQYF.

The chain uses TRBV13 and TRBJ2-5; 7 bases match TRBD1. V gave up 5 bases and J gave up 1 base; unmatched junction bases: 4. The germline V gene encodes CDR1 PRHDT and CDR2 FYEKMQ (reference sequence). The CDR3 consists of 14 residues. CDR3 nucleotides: TGTGCCAGCAGCCCTGACAGGGCCCAAGAGACCCAGTACTTC. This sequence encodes CASSPDRAQETQYF.

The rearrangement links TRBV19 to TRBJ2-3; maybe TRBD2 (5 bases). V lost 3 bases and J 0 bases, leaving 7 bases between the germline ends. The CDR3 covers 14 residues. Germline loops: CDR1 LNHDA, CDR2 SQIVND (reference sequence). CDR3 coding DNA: TGTGCCAGTAGTATGGCTAGCAGCACAGATACGCAGTATTTT. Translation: CASSMASSTDTQYF.

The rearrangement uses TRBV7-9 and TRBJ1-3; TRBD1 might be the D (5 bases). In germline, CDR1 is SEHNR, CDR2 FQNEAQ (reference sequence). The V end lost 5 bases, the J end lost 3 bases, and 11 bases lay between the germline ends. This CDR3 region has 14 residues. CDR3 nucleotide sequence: TGTGCCAGCAGCCCAGGGTTGAGTGGAAACACCATATATTTT. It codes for CASSPGLSGNTIYF.

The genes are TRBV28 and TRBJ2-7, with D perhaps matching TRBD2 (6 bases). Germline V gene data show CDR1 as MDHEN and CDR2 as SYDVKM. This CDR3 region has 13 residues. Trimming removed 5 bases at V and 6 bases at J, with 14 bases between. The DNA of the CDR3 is TGTGCCAGCAGTGTATCGGGAGCGACCGAGCAGTACTTC. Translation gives CASSVSGATEQYF.